The 5 T cell receptor beta chains listed next were all sequenced from one sample in a study of T cells after yellow fever vaccination. TCRdb reprocessed the 5' RACE reads via MiXCR and lists one record per CDR3 protein. The profile covers approximately 330,000 distinct CDR3 sequences, with under 15% appearing a single time and 3% to 4% taken by the ten largest. The input for sequencing was CD4+ T cells sorted from PBMCs, taken 15 days after the yellow fever booster vaccination. The receptors shown here come from a man aged 18 to 35 who received the YFV17D yellow fever vaccine.

V gene TRBV2 combines with J gene TRBJ1-4; perhaps TRBD1 as D (6 bases). The CDR3 runs to 12 residues. Germline CDR1 and CDR2: SNHLY and FYNNEI. Trimming shortened V by 6 bases and J by 8 bases, and 10 bases separated the two germline ends. The CDR3, as DNA: TGTGCCAGCAGGAGGGGGGGAGAAAAACTGTTTTTT. It is translated as CASRRGGEKLFF.

The genes are TRBV6-1 and TRBJ2-7, with D perhaps matching TRBD2 (5 bases). CDR3 size: 13 residues. Trimming removed 4 bases from V and 9 bases from J, with 16 bases in between. The germline CDR1 and CDR2 sequences are MNHNS and SASEGT. The CDR3 reads CASSGMSTTGQYF. The CDR3 DNA reads TGTGCCAGCAGTGGCATGTCGACTACGGGGCAGTACTTC.

The V gene is TRBV5-6, the J gene TRBJ1-2; D gene uncertain. The germline V gene has CDR1 SGHDT and CDR2 YYEEEE. The CDR3 length is 12 residues. V lost 2 bases and J 3 bases, leaving 5 bases between the germline ends. CDR3 sequence: CASSLGYYGYTF. CDR3 nucleotides: TGTGCCAGCAGCTTAGGGTACTATGGCTACACCTTC.

This clonotype was recorded a few times. This chain links TRBV7-9 with TRBJ2-6; the D gene is possibly TRBD1 (6 bases). Germline V lookup: CDR1 SEHNR, CDR2 FQNEAQ (reference sequence). V was clipped by 5 bases and J by 0 bases, with 17 bases between them. CDR3 length: 18 residues. The CDR3 nucleotides read TGTGCCAGCAGCCCAGGGGTCTTGGCAAGCTCTGGGGCCAACGTCCTGACTTTC. Its translation: CASSPGVLASSGANVLTF.

This clonotype was seen more than once but under ten times. This sequence joins TRBV7-3 and TRBJ2-5, with a weak D call TRBD2 (7 bases). The CDR3 runs to 14 residues. The germline gives CDR1 SGHTA, CDR2 FQGTGA. Trimming took 5 bases from V and 8 from J, leaving 18 bases between them. The CDR3 DNA follows: TGTGCCAGCAGCCCGTCGGGAGGCGGGGGCACCCAGTACTTC. Protein product: CASSPSGGGGTQYF.